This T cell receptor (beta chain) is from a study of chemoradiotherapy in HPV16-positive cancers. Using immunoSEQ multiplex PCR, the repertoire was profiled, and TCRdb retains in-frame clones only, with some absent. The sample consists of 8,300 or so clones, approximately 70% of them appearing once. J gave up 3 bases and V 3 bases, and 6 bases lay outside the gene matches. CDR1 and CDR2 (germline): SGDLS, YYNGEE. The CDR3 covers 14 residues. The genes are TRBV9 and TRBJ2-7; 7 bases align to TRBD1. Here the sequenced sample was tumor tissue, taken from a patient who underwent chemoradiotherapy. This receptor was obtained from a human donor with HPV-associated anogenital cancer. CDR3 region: CASSAGQSLYEQYF. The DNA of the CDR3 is TGTGCCAGCAGCGCGGGACAGAGCCTCTACGAGCAGTACTTC.